A single sample gave rise to the 5 T cell receptor beta chains below, sequenced in a study of response to subunit inactivated influenza vaccine. TCRdb reanalysed the RT-PCR reads using MiXCR and keeps one entry per CDR3 protein. The table records about 500,000 distinct CDR3 sequences, 10% to 15% of them present only once. The source was PBMCs from blood, collected about 6 weeks after vaccination. The receptor source for this set is a man in his forties or fifties who received an inactivated influenza vaccine.

This clonotype was detected a few times. J is TRBJ2-7 and V is TRBV29-1; TRBD2 agrees at 9 bases. The CDR3 spans 14 residues. Trimming at V came to 6 bases and at J to 6 bases, leaving 12 bases not matched to a gene. CDR1 is SQVTM, CDR2 ANQGSEA, per germline. The CDR3 nucleotides are TGCAGCGTCAGGGGACTAGCAGGTTTGCCCGAGCAGTACTTC. Protein product: CSVRGLAGLPEQYF.

The CDR3 here is CASSSAGGGSTDTQYF. The CDR3 nucleotides are TGTGCCAGCAGCTCTGCCGGCGGGGGGAGCACAGATACGCAGTATTTT. The rearrangement joins TRBV7-2 to TRBJ2-3; the match to TRBD2 covers 8 bases. V shed 4 bases, J shed 0 bases, and the junction held 6 bases outside the gene matches. Germline CDR1 reads SGHTA; CDR2 reads FQGNSA. CDR3 length: 16 residues.

This sequence joins TRBV20-1 and TRBJ2-7; 8 bases agree with TRBD1. CDR3 length: 16 residues. Germline-derived CDR1 and CDR2 are DFQATT and SNEGSKA (reference sequence). J gave up 3 bases and V 6 bases, and 16 bases lay outside the gene matches. The CDR3 DNA reads TGCAGTGCCGATACAATTCAAGGACAGGGTTTCTACGAGCAGTACTTC. As protein: CSADTIQGQGFYEQYF.

V usage is TRBV28 and J usage is TRBJ2-7, with D unclear. There are 13 residues in the CDR3. Germline V gene data show CDR1 as MDHEN and CDR2 as SYDVKM. With 5 bases removed from V and 3 bases from J, the gap between germline ends came to 11 bases. In DNA form, the CDR3 reads TGTGCCAGCAGTCCACCCCCGGTCTACGAGCAGTACTTC. It codes for CASSPPPVYEQYF.

This clonotype was counted a single time. This rearrangement joins TRBV20-1 to TRBJ1-2; no firm D call. Germline V CDR1 and CDR2: DFQATT, SNEGSKA (reference sequence). The CDR3 is 13 amino acids. Trimming removed 7 bases from V and 5 bases from J, with 17 bases in between. CDR3 loop: CSGKLSREYGYTF. The CDR3 DNA reads as TGCAGTGGAAAGCTAAGTCGGGAATATGGCTACACCTTC.